This T cell receptor (beta chain) was profiled in a study of cytomegalovirus exposure and HLA in healthy donors. The overall study: Among over 350 genotyped donors, about 83% fell in the Caucasian-associated ancestry cluster. Study-wide findings and caveats: Highest at DRB1 and lowest at HLA-C, TCR association rates differed among HLA loci in a later analysis. What TCR beta sequences reportedly achieved was accurate prediction of HLA-A and HLA-B alleles in most subjects.

Researchers ran the PCR with 60 Vbeta and 13 Jbeta primers. The repertoire was sequenced with immunoSEQ multiplex PCR; TCRdb's copy has only in-frame clones and lacks some. The sample has more than 85,000 clones, around 74% seen once. The table lists this clone with a count of one. What it binds is unknown. Trimming left V 3 bases short and J 2 bases short, with 15 bases between. CDR3 length: 15 amino acids. CDR1 is SQVTM, CDR2 ANQGSEA, per germline. The specimen sequenced was PBMCs. This TCR derives from a young man in good health and CMV-seropositive. J is TRBJ2-3 and V is TRBV29-1; possibly TRBD2 for D (6 bases). Here the CDR3 reads CSVEEGSAHTDTQYF. The CDR3, as DNA: TGCAGCGTTGAGGAGGGTTCGGCACACACAGATACGCAGTATTTT.